These 19 T cell receptor beta chains originate from one sample sequenced in a study of blood T cell repertoires in COVID-19. The protocol was immunoSEQ multiplex PCR, while the TCRdb copy is restricted to in-frame clones and leaves out a portion. This table has 30,000 to 50,000 clones, roughly 78% appearing once. Source material: peripheral blood. The receptor set was obtained from a man in his 70s with acute or convalescent COVID-19.

V and J are TRBV15 and TRBJ2-7, with 10 bases aligning to TRBD2. The J segment lost 6 bases and the V segment lost 4 bases, leaving 12 bases of the junction unmatched. Germline V lookup: CDR1 LNHNV, CDR2 YYDKDF (reference sequence). This CDR3 comprises 16 residues. The CDR3 loop is CATSTLSGRAVSEQYF. CDR3 DNA sequence: TGTGCCACCAGCACTCTGAGCGGGAGGGCCGTCAGCGAGCAGTACTTC.

This clone was detected a few times. This chain joins TRBV28 and TRBJ2-7; 9 nucleotides agree with TRBD2. Germline lookup yields CDR1 MDHEN and CDR2 SYDVKM. Trimming removed 7 bases from V and 4 bases from J; junction bases left unmatched: 14. The CDR3 is 16 residues long. CDR3 sequence (DNA): TGTGCCAGCACCCAGGGGCCTAGCGGGATTCGTTACGAGCAGTACTTC. Translation gives CASTQGPSGIRYEQYF. The variable domain in full, with the rest retrieved from reference TRBV28 and TRBJ2-7, is DVKVTQSSRYLVKRTGEKVFLECVQDMDHENMFWYRQDPGLGLRLIYFSYDVKMKEKGDIPEGYSVSREKKERFSLILESASTNQTSMYLCASTQGPSGIRYEQYFGPGTRLTVT.

The chain employs TRBV11-2 and TRBJ1-1; D is unclear. The germline V gene encodes CDR1 SGHAT and CDR2 FQNNGV. The germline V and J ends were trimmed by 1 base and 2 bases, with 8 bases remaining between them. The CDR3 spans 14 residues. CDR3 DNA sequence: TGTGCCAGCAGCTTAGGGGCCCAAAACACTGAAGCTTTCTTT. Its protein product is CASSLGAQNTEAFF.

This clone is a singleton in its sample. V usage is TRBV9 and J usage is TRBJ2-1, with D possibly being TRBD1 (5 bases). Germline V lookup: CDR1 SGDLS, CDR2 YYNGEE. The CDR3 is made up of 13 amino acids. The V gene lost 3 bases and the J gene lost 3 bases, with 7 bases spanning the gap. The CDR3 DNA sequence: TGTGCCAGCAGCGGTGACAGCTACAATGAGCAGTTCTTC. It is translated as CASSGDSYNEQFF.

The rearrangement links TRBV7-9 to TRBJ2-1; maybe TRBD2 (6 bases). Trimming stripped 5 bases from V and 6 bases from J, with 17 bases between. This CDR3 contains 15 residues. Germline V gene lookup returns CDR1 SEHNR and CDR2 FQNEAQ (reference sequence). The CDR3 nucleotides are TGTGCCAGCAGCCCTCCCAGGAGACTAGGCAATGAGCAGTTCTTC. Its protein is CASSPPRRLGNEQFF.

This chain connects TRBV28 to TRBJ1-2, with D unclear. CDR1 and CDR2 from the germline V gene are MDHEN and SYDVKM. CDR3 length equals 15 residues. The V end was cut by 5 bases, the J end by 5 bases, with 18 bases between. The CDR3 reads CASSAPGRGGYGYTF. CDR3 nucleotide sequence: TGTGCCAGCAGTGCTCCGGGCCGCGGAGGGTATGGCTACACCTTC.

The V and J genes are TRBV3-1 (or the pseudogene TRBV3-2) and TRBJ2-7; 9 bases line up with TRBD1. This CDR3 is built from 14 residues. V trimming: 4 bases; J trimming: 6 bases; junction bases outside the gene matches: 7. CDR1 LGHDT and CDR2 YNNKEL come from the germline V gene (reference sequence). The CDR3 DNA reads as TGTGCCAGCAGCCTCCTGGGACAGGGCGGCGAGCAGTACTTC. Translation gives CASSLLGQGGEQYF.

V usage is TRBV18 and J usage is TRBJ1-5; maybe TRBD1 (5 bases). The CDR3 spans 16 residues. Germline CDR1 reads KGHSH; CDR2 reads LQKENI. The V gene lost 6 bases and the J gene lost 2 bases, with 17 bases spanning the gap. The CDR3 coding sequence is TGTGCCAGCTCCCCTGATAGGGGTCGTGGCAATCAGCCCCAGCATTTT. As protein: CASSPDRGRGNQPQHF.

This clone was observed a handful of times. The rearrangement links TRBV12-3 or TRBV12-4 to TRBJ2-3; no definite D call. The CDR3 consists of 11 residues. V was pared by 6 bases and J by 6 bases, with 7 bases between. The CDR3 loop reads CASSARDTQYF. CDR3 sequence (DNA): TGTGCCAGCAGCGCACGGGATACGCAGTATTTT.

This chain joins TRBV5-1 and TRBJ1-1; 9 bases match TRBD1. Losses at the gene ends were 4 bases for V and 2 bases for J; bases not matched to a gene: 3. Germline V CDR1 and CDR2: SGHRS, YFSETQ. This CDR3 spans 14 amino acids. DNA of the CDR3: TGCGCCAGCAGCCCGGGACAGGGAAACACTGAAGCTTTCTTT. Protein sequence: CASSPGQGNTEAFF.

This clone was counted once. The chain has TRBV19 and TRBJ2-5; 8 positions match TRBD1. The germline gives CDR1 LNHDA, CDR2 SQIVND (reference sequence). Germline trimming cut 5 bases from V and 5 bases from J; bases unmatched to any gene: 16. This CDR3 comprises 17 residues. CDR3 DNA sequence: TGTGCCAGTAGTCCCCGGACAGGGAATGTTCTGGGGGAGACCCAGTACTTC. The encoded protein is CASSPRTGNVLGETQYF.

This clone appeared a single time. The chain links TRBV7-2 to TRBJ2-7, with D possibly being TRBD2 (5 bases). This CDR3 is built from 15 residues. The germline V and J ends were trimmed by 1 base and 0 bases, with 10 bases remaining between them. The germline gives CDR1 SGHTA, CDR2 FQGNSA. CDR3: CASSLGAAPSYEQYF. CDR3 nucleotides: TGTGCCAGCAGCTTAGGAGCGGCCCCCTCCTACGAGCAGTACTTC.

The rearrangement uses TRBV2 and TRBJ2-3; TRBD1 agrees at 8 bases. The length of the CDR3 is 15 residues. CDR1 is SNHLY, CDR2 FYNNEI, per germline. Losses at the gene ends were 4 bases for V and 1 base for J; bases not matched to a gene: 4. Here the CDR3 reads CASSAQGAGTDTQYF. CDR3 DNA sequence: TGTGCCAGCAGTGCTCAGGGGGCTGGCACAGATACGCAGTATTTT.

The chain links TRBV3-1 (or the pseudogene TRBV3-2) to TRBJ2-3; 7 bases agree with TRBD2. The V segment lost 7 bases and the J segment 3 bases; nucleotides outside the gene matches: 10. This CDR3 spans 15 amino acids. Germline-derived CDR1 and CDR2 are LGHDT and YNNKEL (reference sequence). CDR3 protein: CASTTASSGTDTQYF. The CDR3 DNA follows: TGTGCCAGCACCACAGCGTCTAGCGGAACAGATACGCAGTATTTT.

This clone was seen only a few times. The gene calls are TRBV9 and TRBJ2-1, with a weak D call TRBD2 (6 bases). The CDR3 runs 16 residues. V was pared by 3 bases and J by 6 bases, with 19 bases between. Germline-derived CDR1 and CDR2 are SGDLS and YYNGEE. The CDR3 DNA is TGTGCCAGCAGCGCCAGACTAGAGAATTGGTCCAATGAGCAGTTCTTC. Translating gives CASSARLENWSNEQFF.

V usage is TRBV7-2 and J usage is TRBJ2-5, with 10 bases that match TRBD2. Germline lookup yields CDR1 SGHTA and CDR2 FQGNSA. The CDR3 has 13 amino acids. V shed 5 bases, J shed 5 bases, and the junction held 2 bases outside the gene matches. CDR3 nucleotide sequence: TGTGCCAGCAGCGTTAGCGGGGGGGAGACCCAGTACTTC. Translated, it gives CASSVSGGETQYF.

The chain uses TRBV5-4 and TRBJ2-3, with 7 bases that match TRBD1. The CDR3 runs 14 residues. The germline CDR1 and CDR2 sequences are SGHNT and YYREEE (reference sequence). J was trimmed by 2 bases and V by 6 bases; bases with no gene match: 6. In nucleotides, the CDR3 is TGTGCCAGCACCACGACAGGGTCCACAGATACGCAGTATTTT. It yields the protein CASTTTGSTDTQYF.

The CDR3 region has the DNA TGTGCCTCCCGCGGGAGGGTCTACAATGAGCAGTTCTTC. Residues: CASRGRVYNEQFF. V and J are TRBV6-5 and TRBJ2-1; TRBD2 aligns across 9 bases. CDR3 length: 13 residues. Germline lookup yields CDR1 MNHEY and CDR2 SVGAGI. J gave up 3 bases and V 11 bases, and 5 bases lay outside the gene matches.

The gene calls are TRBV5-6 and TRBJ1-6; TRBD1 aligns across 7 bases. The CDR3 runs 15 residues. Trimming took 4 bases from V and 6 from J; bases not matched to a gene: 7. CDR1 and CDR2 from the germline V gene are SGHDT and YYEEEE. CDR3 protein: CASSGTGTVNSPLHF. The DNA of the CDR3 is TGTGCCAGCAGCGGTACCGGGACAGTTAATTCACCCCTCCACTTT.